One TCR beta chain is described in this entry. Sequencing used immunoSEQ multiplex PCR; TCRdb keeps in-frame clones, though not all of them. Of around 300,000 clones listed, around 92% were seen once; the top ten hold under 2.5%. The data were taken from a study of blood T cell repertoires in COVID-19. CDR3 length equals 13 residues. V was cut by 6 bases and J by 6 bases, with 15 bases left in between. Germline lookup yields CDR1 SGHRS and CDR2 YFSETQ. The sequenced material came from PBMCs or T cells enriched from blood (not recorded which). This sequence joins TRBV5-1 and TRBJ2-5; maybe TRBD1 (6 bases). This clonotype was obtained from a woman aged 55-70 years who had recovered from COVID-19. CDR3 bases: TGCGCCAGCAAATTTGAGGGGGAACAGACCCAGTACTTC. Translation gives CASKFEGEQTQYF.